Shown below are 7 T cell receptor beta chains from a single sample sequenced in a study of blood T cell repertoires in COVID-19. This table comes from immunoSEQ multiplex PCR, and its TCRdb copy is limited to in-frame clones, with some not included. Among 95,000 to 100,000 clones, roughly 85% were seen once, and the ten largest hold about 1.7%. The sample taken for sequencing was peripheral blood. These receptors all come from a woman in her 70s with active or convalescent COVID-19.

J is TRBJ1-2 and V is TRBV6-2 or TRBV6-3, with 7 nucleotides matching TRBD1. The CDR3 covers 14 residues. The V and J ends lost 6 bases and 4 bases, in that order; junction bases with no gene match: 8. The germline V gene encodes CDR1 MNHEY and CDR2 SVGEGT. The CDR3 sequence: CASSSTGVGYGYTF. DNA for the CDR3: TGTGCCAGCAGCTCTACAGGGGTTGGCTATGGCTACACCTTC.

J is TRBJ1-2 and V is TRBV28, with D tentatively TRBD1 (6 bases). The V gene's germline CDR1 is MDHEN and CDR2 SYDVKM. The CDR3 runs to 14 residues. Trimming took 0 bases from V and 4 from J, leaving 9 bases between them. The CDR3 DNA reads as TGTGCCAGCAGTTTATGGGACAGCTCCTATGGCTACACCTTC. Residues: CASSLWDSSYGYTF.

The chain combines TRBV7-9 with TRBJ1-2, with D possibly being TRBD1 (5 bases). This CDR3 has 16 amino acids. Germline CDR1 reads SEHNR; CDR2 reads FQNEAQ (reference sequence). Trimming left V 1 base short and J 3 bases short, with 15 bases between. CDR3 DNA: TGTGCCAGCAGCTTAGAGTCAGGGAAGGCCTACTATGGCTACACCTTC. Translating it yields CASSLESGKAYYGYTF.

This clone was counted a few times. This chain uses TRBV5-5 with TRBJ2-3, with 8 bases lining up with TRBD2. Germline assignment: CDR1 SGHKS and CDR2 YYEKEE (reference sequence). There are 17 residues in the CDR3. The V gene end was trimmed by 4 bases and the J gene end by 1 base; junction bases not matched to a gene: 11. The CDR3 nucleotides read TGTGCCAGCAGCCCGCGGGGGGCGGGAGTCGGCACAGATACGCAGTATTTT. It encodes CASSPRGAGVGTDTQYF.

In nucleotides, the CDR3 is TGCGCCAGCAGCTTCGGGGACTCCTCTGGGGCCAACGTCCTGACTTTC. Translation: CASSFGDSSGANVLTF. The rearrangement uses TRBV5-1 and TRBJ2-6; tentatively, D is TRBD2 (6 bases). The V end was cut by 2 bases, the J end by 0 bases, with 9 bases between. In germline, CDR1 is SGHRS, CDR2 YFSETQ. The CDR3 totals 16 residues.

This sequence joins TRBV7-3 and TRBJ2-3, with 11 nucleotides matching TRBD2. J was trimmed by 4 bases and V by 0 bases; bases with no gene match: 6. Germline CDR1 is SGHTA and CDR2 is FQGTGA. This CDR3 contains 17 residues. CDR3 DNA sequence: TGTGCCAGCAGCTTAACTGCTAGCGGGGGGTCCGCAGATACGCAGTATTTT. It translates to CASSLTASGGSADTQYF.

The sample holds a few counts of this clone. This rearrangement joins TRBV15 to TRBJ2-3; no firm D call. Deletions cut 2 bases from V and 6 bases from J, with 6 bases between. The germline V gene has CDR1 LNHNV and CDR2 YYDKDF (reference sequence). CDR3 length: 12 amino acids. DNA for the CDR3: TGTGCCACCAGCAGACAACGGGATACGCAGTATTTT. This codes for CATSRQRDTQYF. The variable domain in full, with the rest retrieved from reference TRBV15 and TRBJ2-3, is DAMVIQNPRYQVTQFGKPVTLSCSQTLNHNVMYWYQQKSSQAPKLLFHYYDKDFNNEADTPDNFQSRRPNTSFCFLDIRSPGLGDTAMYLCATSRQRDTQYFGPGTRLTVL.